This is a list of T cell receptor beta chains from one sample in a study of T cells after yellow fever vaccination. TCRdb used MiXCR to reprocess the 5' RACE reads, holding one entry per CDR3 protein. The profile shows 250,000 to 350,000 distinct CDR3 sequences, 7.5% to 9.5% of them singletons. The sample in question was CD4+ T cells sorted from PBMCs, obtained 5 days after the yellow fever booster vaccination. All receptors derive from a man between 18 and 35 years old who received the YFV17D yellow fever vaccine. Each CDR3 is given with its conserved first and last residue. Fields, in order: J gene, V gene, D gene, clone size, CDR3 protein, CDR3 DNA. A D gene is named only where the DNA matches it firmly. Clone size is stated in some rows and not others, as once, few, many or a class when expanded.

J: TRBJ1-2
V: TRBV29-1
D: .
size: .
CDR3: CSVEVLNGQGYTF
DNA: TGCAGCGTTGAAGTTCTTAACGGTCAGGGCTACACCTTC

J: TRBJ1-1
V: TRBV20-1
D: .
size: many
CDR3: CSAPPTAFGTEAFF
DNA: TGCAGTGCTCCCCCAACCGCATTCGGTACTGAAGCTTTCTTT

J: TRBJ2-3
V: TRBV3-1
D: .
size: .
CDR3: CASSQDRGLRDTQYF
DNA: TGTGCCAGCAGCCAAGACCGGGGGCTGAGGGATACGCAGTATTTT

J: TRBJ1-1
V: TRBV7-9
D: TRBD1
size: .
CDR3: CASSRQGVEAFF
DNA: TGTGCCAGCAGCCGTCAGGGGGTAGAAGCTTTCTTT

J: TRBJ1-6
V: TRBV5-4
D: .
size: .
CDR3: CASSLDPGNSPLHF
DNA: TGTGCCAGCAGCCTAGACCCCGGGAATTCACCCCTCCACTTT

J: TRBJ2-1
V: TRBV30
D: TRBD1
size: .
CDR3: CAWRGTGSYEQFF
DNA: TGTGCCTGGAGGGGGACAGGGAGCTATGAGCAGTTCTTC

J: TRBJ2-7
V: TRBV28
D: TRBD2
size: few
CDR3: CASYTSGSLYEQYF
DNA: TGTGCCAGCTATACTAGCGGGAGCCTTTACGAGCAGTACTTC

J: TRBJ2-5
V: TRBV18
D: .
size: few
CDR3: CASSRPVQETQYF
DNA: TGTGCCAGCTCACGCCCGGTCCAAGAGACCCAGTACTTC

J: TRBJ2-1
V: TRBV19
D: TRBD2
size: .
CDR3: CASSLAGGLEQFF
DNA: TGTGCCAGTAGCCTAGCGGGGGGGCTCGAGCAGTTCTTC

J: TRBJ2-5
V: TRBV6-1
D: TRBD2
size: .
CDR3: CASSGVTSVETQYF
DNA: TGTGCCAGCAGCGGCGTGACTAGCGTGGAGACCCAGTACTTC

J: TRBJ2-7
V: TRBV6-2/TRBV6-3
D: .
size: .
CDR3: CASSSRQVHGQYF
DNA: TGTGCCAGCAGTTCGCGACAGGTCCATGGGCAGTACTTC

J: TRBJ2-7
V: TRBV4-3
D: .
size: many
CDR3: CASSQELGHYEQYF
DNA: TGCGCCAGCAGCCAAGAGCTGGGACATTACGAGCAGTACTTC

J: TRBJ2-1
V: TRBV24-1
D: TRBD2
size: few
CDR3: CATSGGGADEQFF
DNA: TGTGCCACCAGTGGCGGGGGGGCGGATGAGCAGTTCTTC

J: TRBJ1-6
V: TRBV9
D: .
size: few
CDR3: CASSVDGSGGSPLHF
DNA: TGTGCCAGCAGCGTAGATGGCTCAGGTGGTTCACCCCTCCACTTT

J: TRBJ1-2
V: TRBV10-3
D: TRBD1
size: many
CDR3: CAISEWGQNPHYGYTF
DNA: TGTGCCATCAGTGAGTGGGGACAGAACCCACACTATGGCTACACCTTC

J: TRBJ2-3
V: TRBV24-1
D: .
size: few
CDR3: CATSDRLGTDTQYF
DNA: TGTGCCACCAGTGATCGACTTGGCACAGATACGCAGTATTTT

J: TRBJ2-5
V: TRBV3-1
D: .
size: few
CDR3: CASSQGRLDQETQYF
DNA: TGTGCCAGCAGCCAAGGGAGACTAGATCAAGAGACCCAGTACTTC

J: TRBJ2-5
V: TRBV20-1
D: .
size: many
CDR3: CSANAASRQETQYF
DNA: TGCAGTGCTAACGCCGCCTCCAGACAAGAGACCCAGTACTTC

J: TRBJ2-1
V: TRBV24-1
D: TRBD1
size: few
CDR3: CATSDSARDRLAYNEQFF
DNA: TGTGCCACCAGTGATTCCGCCCGGGACAGGTTGGCCTACAATGAGCAGTTCTTC

J: TRBJ1-1
V: TRBV12-3/TRBV12-4
D: .
size: .
CDR3: CASFRQQNTEAFF
DNA: TGTGCCAGTTTTCGACAGCAGAACACTGAAGCTTTCTTT

J: TRBJ1-5
V: TRBV6-1
D: TRBD1
size: .
CDR3: CASSGLGQFNQPQHF
DNA: TGTGCCAGCAGTGGTTTGGGACAGTTCAATCAGCCCCAGCATTTT

J: TRBJ2-1
V: TRBV9
D: TRBD2
size: few
CDR3: CASSVGPGLAGYNEQFF
DNA: TGTGCCAGCAGCGTAGGCCCGGGACTAGCGGGGTACAATGAGCAGTTCTTC

J: TRBJ2-7
V: TRBV7-2
D: TRBD2
size: .
CDR3: CASSSAGTSLVYEQYF
DNA: TGTGCCAGCAGCTCCGCCGGGACTAGTCTAGTTTACGAGCAGTACTTC

J: TRBJ1-1
V: TRBV18
D: TRBD1
size: few
CDR3: CASSLSRQGYTEAFF
DNA: TGTGCCAGCTCACTCTCTCGACAGGGTTACACTGAAGCTTTCTTT

J: TRBJ1-2
V: TRBV2
D: .
size: many
CDR3: CASSAGTDNYGYTF
DNA: TGTGCCAGCAGCGCCGGGACGGATAACTATGGCTACACCTTC

J: TRBJ2-7
V: TRBV6-5
D: TRBD1
size: .
CDR3: CASRGQVNEQYF
DNA: TGTGCCAGCAGGGGACAGGTAAACGAGCAGTACTTC

J: TRBJ2-3
V: TRBV28
D: .
size: .
CDR3: CASNGFDTQYF
DNA: TGTGCCAGCAACGGATTCGATACGCAGTATTTT

J: TRBJ1-5
V: TRBV4-1
D: .
size: .
CDR3: CASSQAQAGSNQPQHF
DNA: TGCGCCAGCAGCCAAGCTCAGGCGGGAAGCAATCAGCCCCAGCATTTT

J: TRBJ2-3
V: TRBV3-1
D: TRBD2
size: many
CDR3: CASSQSAGGPTDTQYF
DNA: TGTGCCAGCAGCCAATCAGCGGGGGGCCCCACAGATACGCAGTATTTT

J: TRBJ2-1
V: TRBV7-9
D: TRBD2
size: few
CDR3: CTSSLTGGVINEQFF
DNA: TGTACCAGCAGCTTGACGGGGGGGGTGATCAATGAGCAGTTCTTC

J: TRBJ2-3
V: TRBV3-1
D: .
size: many
CDR3: CASSQDEDTQYF
DNA: TGTGCCAGCAGCCAAGATGAAGATACGCAGTATTTT

J: TRBJ2-2
V: TRBV6-5
D: TRBD2
size: few
CDR3: CASSSWGGANTGELFF
DNA: TGTGCCAGCAGTTCTTGGGGGGGGGCGAACACCGGGGAGCTGTTTTTT

J: TRBJ2-5
V: TRBV5-5
D: TRBD1
size: few
CDR3: CASIKQGFEETQYF
DNA: TGTGCCAGCATCAAACAGGGGTTTGAAGAGACCCAGTACTTC

J: TRBJ1-2
V: TRBV15
D: .
size: few
CDR3: CATSRNTGGVYGYTF
DNA: TGTGCCACCAGCAGAAATACGGGGGGGGTTTATGGCTACACCTTC

J: TRBJ1-1
V: TRBV29-1
D: TRBD1
size: few
CDR3: CSVEGWGQGPAFF
DNA: TGCAGCGTCGAGGGGTGGGGACAGGGTCCAGCTTTCTTT

J: TRBJ1-2
V: TRBV27
D: .
size: .
CDR3: CASSFSGINYGYTF
DNA: TGTGCCAGCAGTTTCTCAGGGATTAACTATGGCTACACCTTC

J: TRBJ1-5
V: TRBV6-5
D: .
size: many
CDR3: CASSPSGSGNQPQHF
DNA: TGTGCCAGCAGCCCCTCCGGGTCGGGCAATCAGCCCCAGCATTTT

J: TRBJ2-2
V: TRBV7-8
D: TRBD2
size: .
CDR3: CASLYWRGGRTGELFF
DNA: TGTGCCAGTCTTTACTGGCGGGGGGGCCGCACCGGGGAGCTGTTTTTT

J: TRBJ2-7
V: TRBV7-2
D: .
size: .
CDR3: CASRALGEQYF
DNA: TGTGCCAGCAGAGCTTTAGGAGAGCAGTACTTC

J: TRBJ2-7
V: TRBV6-2/TRBV6-3
D: .
size: few
CDR3: CASRRASSDEQYF
DNA: TGTGCCAGCCGGCGGGCTAGCTCGGACGAGCAGTACTTC

J: TRBJ2-5
V: TRBV19
D: .
size: few
CDR3: CASSIRSGSIGETQYF
DNA: TGTGCCAGTAGTATCCGATCGGGTTCGATCGGGGAGACCCAGTACTTC

J: TRBJ1-1
V: TRBV5-4
D: .
size: many
CDR3: CASSLPDRPSMDTEAFF
DNA: TGTGCCAGCAGCTTACCCGACAGGCCCTCTATGGACACTGAAGCTTTCTTT

J: TRBJ2-3
V: TRBV5-1
D: TRBD2
size: many
CDR3: CASSLRASGGATDTQYF
DNA: TGCGCCAGCAGCTTGAGGGCTAGCGGGGGGGCGACAGATACGCAGTATTTT

J: TRBJ2-3
V: TRBV11-3
D: .
size: .
CDR3: CASSSEGRGTDTQYF
DNA: TGTGCCAGCAGCTCAGAGGGACGGGGCACAGATACGCAGTATTTT

J: TRBJ1-2
V: TRBV14
D: .
size: .
CDR3: CASSQPAMYGYTF
DNA: TGTGCCAGCAGCCAACCTGCGATGTATGGCTACACCTTC

J: TRBJ2-3
V: TRBV12-3/TRBV12-4
D: .
size: many
CDR3: CASSLQQGGADTQYF
DNA: TGTGCCAGCAGTTTGCAGCAGGGTGGGGCAGATACGCAGTATTTT

J: TRBJ2-5
V: TRBV11-2
D: .
size: .
CDR3: CASSHRSAGRRQETQYF
DNA: TGTGCCAGCAGCCACCGAAGCGCAGGGAGGAGGCAAGAGACCCAGTACTTC

J: TRBJ2-1
V: TRBV4-2
D: TRBD1
size: few
CDR3: CASSTQGASSYNEQFF
DNA: TGTGCCAGCAGCACACAGGGGGCCAGCTCCTACAATGAGCAGTTCTTC